A single sample gave rise to the 19 T cell receptor beta chains below, sequenced in a study of T cell repertoires in cytomegalovirus infection. MiXCR, applied by TCRdb to the reads, yields one record per CDR3 protein. This table holds hundreds of thousands of distinct CDR3 sequences, roughly a third found once. The source material was PBMCs. The source of these receptors is a human donor in good health (CMV status not recorded). Some clones in this sample may be carry-over from other donors' samples.

The gene calls are TRBV28 and TRBJ2-1, with 10 bases that match TRBD2. Germline assignment: CDR1 MDHEN and CDR2 SYDVKM. V shed 8 bases and J 2 bases; nucleotides not matched to a gene: 6. The CDR3 is made up of 15 amino acids. CDR3 sequence (DNA): TGTGCCAGCGGGTTAGCGGGAGGCCCCTACAATGAGCAGTTCTTC. Its protein is CASGLAGGPYNEQFF.

This clonotype was counted a few times. This sequence joins TRBV12-3 or TRBV12-4 and TRBJ1-2; D possibly corresponds to TRBD1 (6 bases). The CDR3 is 15 residues long. V shed 5 bases and J shed 3 bases, with 16 bases lying between them. The CDR3 bases are TGTGCCAGCAGTAGGAACAGGGCTTCGGACTATGGCTACACCTTC. This codes for CASSRNRASDYGYTF.

The gene calls are TRBV20-1 and TRBJ2-1, with D possibly matching TRBD2 (5 bases). This CDR3 is built from 12 residues. Deletions cut 5 bases from V and 7 bases from J, with 12 bases between. Looked up from germline, CDR1 is DFQATT and CDR2 is SNEGSKA (reference sequence). CDR3 protein: CSASRTGNEQFF. Written as DNA, the CDR3 is TGCAGTGCTTCCCGGACTGGTAATGAGCAGTTCTTC.

There are a few counts of this clonotype. The J gene is TRBJ2-5, the V gene TRBV29-1; 10 nucleotides line up with TRBD1. The germline V gene has CDR1 SQVTM and CDR2 ANQGSEA. The CDR3 loop spans 13 amino acids. V lost 7 bases to trimming and J lost 5 bases; unmatched junction nucleotides: 7. CDR3 DNA: TGCAGCGGATCCGGGACAGGGGTCGAGACCCAGTACTTC. Protein product: CSGSGTGVETQYF.

To note about this clonotype: At one boundary the junction diverges from the germline segment, which might be a read error. The genes are TRBV2 and TRBJ2-3; 7 nucleotides match TRBD2. The CDR3 contains 15 residues. Germline-derived CDR1 and CDR2 are SNHLY and FYNNEI. As DNA, the CDR3 is TGTGCCAGCAGTGAAGAGGTGGGAGGGGCAGAGACGCAGTATTTT. It is translated as CASSEEVGGAETQYF. Supplemented by reference TRBV2 and TRBJ2-3, the full variable domain reads EPEVTQTPSHQVTQMGQEVILRCVPISNHLYFYWYRQILGQKVEFLVSFYNNEISEKSEIFDDQFSVERPDGSNFTLKIRSTKLEDSAMYFCASSEEVGGAETQYFGPGTRLTVL.

This clonotype was counted a single time. This chain joins TRBV12-3 or TRBV12-4 and TRBJ2-1; TRBD1 might be the D (6 bases). The CDR3 runs 15 residues. V was shortened by 2 bases and J by 4 bases, with 12 bases between the two germline ends. The DNA for the CDR3 is TGTGCCAGCAGTTTAATAGGACAGCTTTACAATGAGCAGTTCTTC. It is translated as CASSLIGQLYNEQFF.

Turning to this clonotype: The junction shows a germline mismatch at one end, possibly a read error. V and J are TRBV6-4 and TRBJ1-5; TRBD1 matches at 8 bases. The length of the CDR3 is 14 residues. CDR1 is MRHNA and CDR2 is SNTAGT in the germline V gene. The CDR3 loop is CARRGQGKALPQHF. CDR3 DNA sequence: TGTGCCCGCAGAGGACAGGGAAAGGCCTTGCCCCAGCATTTT.

A few counts support this clonotype. The chain is built from TRBV7-3 and TRBJ2-7; D could derive from TRBD1 or TRBD2 (5 bases each). Trimming shortened V by 5 bases and J by 1 base, and 15 bases separated the two germline ends. The length of the CDR3 is 15 residues. From germline, CDR1 is SGHTA and CDR2 FQGTGA. CDR3 sequence: CASSPGLGVSYEQYF. The CDR3 region has the DNA TGTGCCAGCAGCCCGGGGCTGGGGGTGTCCTACGAGCAGTACTTC.

The chain links TRBV9 to TRBJ2-2; no firm D call. Germline-derived CDR1 and CDR2 are SGDLS and YYNGEE. CDR3 length: 14 amino acids. The ends were cut back, 4 bases at V and 6 bases at J, with 13 bases in the middle. The CDR3 is CASSPITGPGELFF. The CDR3 nucleotides are TGTGCCAGCAGCCCAATCACCGGGCCCGGGGAGCTGTTTTTT.

As DNA, the CDR3 is TGCAGCGTTCGTCGGGGAGAAGAGACCCAGTACTTC. Translation gives CSVRRGEETQYF. The gene calls are TRBV29-1 and TRBJ2-5; D might be TRBD2 (5 bases). Trimming took 5 bases from V and 3 from J, leaving 10 bases between them. CDR3 length: 12 amino acids. The germline V gene encodes CDR1 SQVTM and CDR2 ANQGSEA.

The chain links TRBV20-1 to TRBJ2-1; D gene ambiguous. Germline V CDR1 and CDR2: DFQATT, SNEGSKA (reference sequence). With 5 bases removed from V and 5 bases from J, the gap between germline ends came to 7 bases. The CDR3 runs 11 residues. The CDR3 reads CSAAQHNEQFF. The CDR3 DNA sequence: TGCAGTGCTGCACAGCACAATGAGCAGTTCTTC.

The chain employs TRBV10-3 and TRBJ1-2; D perhaps matches TRBD1 (5 bases). The CDR3 runs to 16 residues. CDR1 is ENHRY and CDR2 is SYGVKD in the germline V gene. The V and J ends lost 0 bases and 4 bases respectively, with 15 bases between them. CDR3 DNA: TGTGCCATCAGTGAGTCCCGGGACGGGGACCTCTATGGCTACACCTTC. This sequence encodes CAISESRDGDLYGYTF.

This clonotype turned up a few times. The V call is TRBV7-2, the J call TRBJ1-4; TRBD1 might be the D (5 bases). This CDR3 is built from 14 residues. The germline CDR1 and CDR2 sequences are SGHTA and FQGNSA. Trimming shortened V by 5 bases and J by 4 bases, and 11 bases separated the two germline ends. The CDR3 sequence: CASSTTEYNEKLFF. The CDR3 DNA follows: TGTGCCAGCAGCACGACAGAGTATAATGAAAAACTGTTTTTT.

This clonotype appeared many times. The chain carries TRBV11-2 and TRBJ2-2; 7 bases map to TRBD1. The germline gives CDR1 SGHAT, CDR2 FQNNGV. V gave up 4 bases and J gave up 5 bases; unmatched junction bases: 7. The CDR3 covers 15 residues. The CDR3 nucleotides are TGTGCCAGCAGCTCCTTAACAGGGGTAACCGGGGAGCTGTTTTTT. Translated, it gives CASSSLTGVTGELFF. The complete variable domain, with remaining parts taken from reference TRBV11-2 and TRBJ2-2, reads EAGVAQSPRYKIIEKRQSVAFWCNPISGHATLYWYQQILGQGPKLLIQFQNNGVVDDSQLPKDRFSAERLKGVDSTLKIQPAKLEDSAVYLCASSSLTGVTGELFFGEGSRLTVL.

The rearrangement uses TRBV18 and TRBJ2-1, with 8 bases identical to TRBD2. Per germline, CDR1 KGHSH and CDR2 LQKENI. This CDR3 contains 15 residues. The trim removed 1 base at V and 7 bases at J, leaving 6 bases unmatched. DNA of the CDR3: TGTGCCAGCTCACCACGACTAGCGTTATTAAATGAGCAGTTCTTC. Its translation is CASSPRLALLNEQFF.

This clonotype was picked up a small number of times. This chain uses TRBV12-3 or TRBV12-4 with TRBJ2-7; 8 bases fit TRBD1. CDR3 length: 15 residues. V lost 6 bases, J lost 3 bases, and 10 bases stayed unmatched. The CDR3 spells CASSRLPGGFYEQYF. As DNA, the CDR3 is TGTGCCAGCAGCAGACTCCCAGGGGGCTTCTACGAGCAGTACTTC.

The rearrangement links TRBV6-4 to TRBJ1-1; D is ambiguous. The germline gives CDR1 MRHNA, CDR2 SNTAGT. Deletions cut 2 bases from V and 3 bases from J, with 7 bases between. The CDR3 is made up of 13 amino acids. CDR3 amino acids: CASSDPPHTEAFF. CDR3 DNA sequence: TGTGCCAGCAGTGACCCTCCCCACACTGAAGCTTTCTTT.

This clonotype was detected a few times. The rearrangement links TRBV6-6 to TRBJ2-7, with D perhaps TRBD2 (5 bases). The CDR3 is 15 residues long. Trimming took 0 bases from V and 0 from J, leaving 9 bases between them. Germline CDR1 and CDR2: MNHNY and SVGAGI (reference sequence). Here the CDR3 reads CASSYSRASSYEQYF. As DNA, the CDR3 is TGTGCCAGCAGTTACTCGCGGGCGAGCTCCTACGAGCAGTACTTC.

V and J are TRBV28 and TRBJ2-2; TRBD2 agrees at 13 bases. This CDR3 region has 18 residues. Germline lookup yields CDR1 MDHEN and CDR2 SYDVKM. With 1 base clipped from V and 3 bases from J, the junction kept 5 bases outside the gene matches. In DNA, the CDR3 is TGTGCCAGCAGTTTATTACTAGCGGGGGGGCAATACACCGGGGAGCTGTTTTTT. Translated: CASSLLLAGGQYTGELFF.